A single sample gave rise to the 14 T cell receptor beta chains below, sequenced in a study of CD8 T cell repertoires and HIV-1 epitope variants. Sequencing was performed with immunoSEQ multiplex PCR; in TCRdb, only in-frame clones are kept and a portion is missing. The sample shows 90,000 or so clones, around 75% of them seen only once. The sample was uncultured baseline CD8+ T cells from peripheral blood mononuclear cells (PBMCs). These receptors were collected from a male donor with HIV.

This rearrangement joins TRBV7-9 to TRBJ1-3; D is ambiguous. The CDR3 is 15 residues long. Germline V gives CDR1 SEHNR, CDR2 FQNEAQ (reference sequence). The V end was cut by 2 bases, the J end by 0 bases, with 8 bases between. The CDR3 nucleotides are TGTGCCAGCAGCTTAAGGCAGGACTCTGGAAACACCATATATTTT. It translates to CASSLRQDSGNTIYF.

V gene TRBV18 combines with J gene TRBJ2-7, with D perhaps matching TRBD2 (6 bases). This CDR3 is built from 14 residues. V was pared by 3 bases and J by 0 bases, with 9 bases between. CDR1 KGHSH and CDR2 LQKENI come from the germline V gene. The CDR3 DNA sequence: TGTGCCAGCTCACCCGGGGGAGCCTCCTACGAGCAGTACTTC. Translation: CASSPGGASYEQYF.

A single count supports this clone. This rearrangement joins TRBV5-1 to TRBJ2-1; D might be TRBD2 (5 bases). Germline assignment: CDR1 SGHRS and CDR2 YFSETQ. The CDR3 has 14 residues. V lost 5 bases and J lost 0, with 9 bases in between. The CDR3 DNA reads as TGCGCCAGCAGGACTACCCGCTCCTACAATGAGCAGTTCTTC. Its translation: CASRTTRSYNEQFF.

This clone was seen only a few times. V and J are TRBV14 and TRBJ1-5; D not resolved. V shed 5 bases and J shed 7 bases, with 12 bases lying between them. CDR3 length: 13 residues. Germline assignment: CDR1 SGHDN and CDR2 FVKESK. The DNA of the CDR3 is TGTGCCAGCAGCGCTGTCGGCAGCCAGCCCCAGCATTTT. It encodes CASSAVGSQPQHF.

This clone was seen once. The chain is built from TRBV10-1 and TRBJ1-2, with no clear D. V lost 1 base and J lost 3, with 6 bases in between. Per the germline V gene, CDR1 is WNHNN and CDR2 is SYGVQD (reference sequence). This CDR3 is built from 13 residues. CDR3: CASSEYSYYGYTF. The CDR3 bases are TGCGCCAGCAGTGAGTACAGCTACTATGGCTACACCTTC.

This clone showed up just a few times. V gene TRBV7-8 combines with J gene TRBJ2-7; D unresolved. Trimming removed 1 base at V and 2 bases at J, with 9 bases between. Per the germline V gene, CDR1 is SGHVS and CDR2 is FQNEAQ. This CDR3 comprises 14 residues. The CDR3 here is CASSLVESAYEQYF. CDR3 nucleotide sequence: TGTGCCAGCAGCTTAGTCGAGTCCGCCTACGAGCAGTACTTC. Filled out from reference TRBV7-8 and TRBJ2-7, the complete variable domain reads GAGVSQSPRYKVAKRGQDVALRCDPISGHVSLFWYQQALGQGPEFLTYFQNEAQLDKSGLPSDRFFAERPEGSVSTLKIQRTQQEDSAVYLCASSLVESAYEQYFGPGTRLTVT.

This clone was picked up one time. J is TRBJ2-3 and V is TRBV30; D is perhaps TRBD1 (5 bases). This CDR3 comprises 14 residues. Germline CDR1 is GTSNPN and CDR2 is SVGIG (reference sequence). V shed 0 bases and J shed 9 bases, with 16 bases lying between them. The CDR3 loop is CAWSVQDERWTQYF. The CDR3 DNA reads as TGTGCCTGGAGTGTACAGGATGAAAGGTGGACGCAGTATTTT.

The CDR3 DNA reads as TGTGCCAGCAGCTTAGGGCTAGCGGGGGCCTACGAGCAGTACTTC. Translated: CASSLGLAGAYEQYF. V and J are TRBV7-2 and TRBJ2-7, with 10 bases that match TRBD2. Germline lookup yields CDR1 SGHTA and CDR2 FQGNSA. Germline trimming cut 1 base from V and 2 bases from J; bases unmatched to any gene: 2. The CDR3 sequence is 15 residues long.

The V call is TRBV30, the J call TRBJ1-1; no clear D. This CDR3 is built from 12 residues. The V and J ends lost 1 base and 11 bases respectively, with 14 bases between them. The germline V gene has CDR1 GTSNPN and CDR2 SVGIG (reference sequence). For the CDR3, the DNA is TGTGCCTGGAGTGGAGCAACCCCCCGGGCTTTCTTT. Translated: CAWSGATPRAFF.

The gene calls are TRBV6-1 and TRBJ2-3, with 8 bases aligning to TRBD1. After removal of 5 bases from V and 3 bases from J, the junction contained 7 bases not matched to a gene. The CDR3 totals 15 residues. Germline-derived CDR1 and CDR2 are MNHNS and SASEGT. The CDR3 bases are TGTGCCAGCAGTTGGACAGGGAGGCTGACAGATACGCAGTATTTT. It translates to CASSWTGRLTDTQYF.

The V call is TRBV6-6, the J call TRBJ2-5; D gene uncertain. CDR3 length equals 12 residues. Trimming cost V 8 bases and J 5 bases, with 12 bases left between them. Germline CDR1 is MNHNY and CDR2 is SVGAGI (reference sequence). This CDR3 is CASVAPGETQYF. In DNA, the CDR3 is TGTGCCAGCGTAGCTCCTGGGGAGACCCAGTACTTC.

On this clone: This sample includes further DNA sequences coding for the same CDR3. This chain uses TRBV7-9 with TRBJ1-1; D gene unclear. Trimming stripped 2 bases from V and 2 bases from J, with 6 bases between. Germline CDR1 reads SEHNR; CDR2 reads FQNEAQ (reference sequence). The CDR3 is 13 residues long. CDR3 amino acids: CASSLTGNTEAFF. CDR3 DNA: TGTGCCAGCAGCTTAACGGGAAACACTGAAGCTTTCTTT.

The chain carries TRBV7-6 and TRBJ1-2; D is undetermined. The V gene lost 1 base and the J gene lost 4 bases, with 10 bases spanning the gap. The length of the CDR3 is 14 residues. Germline CDR1 is SGHVS and CDR2 is FNYEAQ. The CDR3 sequence is CASSLGRHGYGYTF. CDR3 bases: TGTGCCAGCAGCTTAGGTCGGCACGGCTATGGCTACACCTTC. Variable domain in full (rest from reference TRBV7-6 and TRBJ1-2): GAGVSQSPRYKVTKRGQDVALRCDPISGHVSLYWYRQALGQGPEFLTYFNYEAQQDKSGLPNDRFSAERPEGSISTLTIQRTEQRDSAMYRCASSLGRHGYGYTFGSGTRLTVV.

For this clone: This sample also contains other DNA sequences that code for the same CDR3. The chain couples TRBV29-1 to TRBJ1-5; perhaps TRBD1 as D (5 bases). This CDR3 has 12 amino acids. Germline V gene lookup returns CDR1 SQVTM and CDR2 ANQGSEA. V was cut by 6 bases and J by 1 base, with 7 bases left in between. CDR3: CSVGGSNQPQHF. DNA of the CDR3: TGCAGCGTGGGGGGAAGCAATCAGCCCCAGCATTTT.